The clone carrying this T cell receptor beta chain appeared a single time. Its specificity is not known. This sample stems from a study of shared clonotypes between healthy human individuals. Germline V gives CDR1 SGHRS, CDR2 YFSETQ. The CDR3 runs 15 residues. V shed 3 bases and J 4 bases; nucleotides not matched to a gene: 6. The study, taken as a whole, reports: For naive CD4 cells, roughly 5.5% of clonotypes were shared across a few donors.

Sequenced by immunoSEQ multiplex PCR; TCRdb stores in-frame clones only, minus some. The repertoire holds millions of clones, with over 85% as singletons. The TCR was taken from a man aged 18 to 30 in good health. Some clones in this sample may be carry-over from other donors' samples. The sample was naive CD4+ T cells from PBMCs. Indicated subset: CD45RA+ positively selected. The V and J genes are TRBV5-1 and TRBJ2-4; 8 bases agree with TRBD1. This CDR3 is CASSSLRTGKNIQYF. The CDR3 DNA follows: TGCGCCAGCAGCTCCCTACGGACAGGGAAAAACATTCAGTACTTC.